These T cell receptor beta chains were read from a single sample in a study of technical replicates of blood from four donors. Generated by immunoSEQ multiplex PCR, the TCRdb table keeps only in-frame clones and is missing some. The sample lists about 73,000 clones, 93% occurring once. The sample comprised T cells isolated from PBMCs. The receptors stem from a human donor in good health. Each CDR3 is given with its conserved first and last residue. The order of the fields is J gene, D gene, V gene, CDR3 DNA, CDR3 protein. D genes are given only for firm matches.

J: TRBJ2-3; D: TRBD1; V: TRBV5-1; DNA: TGCGCCAGCAGCTCCCGGACAGGGCCCTCTAGCACAGATACGCAGTATTTT; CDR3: CASSSRTGPSSTDTQYF
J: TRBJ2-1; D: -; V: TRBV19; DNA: TGTGCCAGTAGTATAACTAGGTGGAATGAGCAGTTCTTC; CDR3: CASSITRWNEQFF
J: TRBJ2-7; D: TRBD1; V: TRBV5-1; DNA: TGCGCCAGCAGCTTGGGGGACAGGGATGAGCAGTACTTC; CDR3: CASSLGDRDEQYF
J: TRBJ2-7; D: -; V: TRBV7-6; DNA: TGTGCCAGCAGCTCCCGGACCTCAGGGCACGAGCAGTACTTC; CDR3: CASSSRTSGHEQYF
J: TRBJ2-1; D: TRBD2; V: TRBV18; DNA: TGTGCCAGCTCACTAAACGAACTAGCGGGGAGATCCTACAATGAGCAGTTCTTC; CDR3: CASSLNELAGRSYNEQFF
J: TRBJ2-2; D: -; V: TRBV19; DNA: TGTGCCAGTAGTACCAGATCGGGGTACACCGGGGAGCTGTTTTTT; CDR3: CASSTRSGYTGELFF
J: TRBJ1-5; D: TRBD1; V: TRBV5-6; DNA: TGTGCCAGCAGCTTGGCGGACAGGGCTCCCGTTAATCAGCCCCAGCATTTT; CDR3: CASSLADRAPVNQPQHF
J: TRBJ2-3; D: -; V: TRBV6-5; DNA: TGTGCCAGCAGTGCACTATTCGGACTACCAGATACGCAGTATTTT; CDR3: CASSALFGLPDTQYF
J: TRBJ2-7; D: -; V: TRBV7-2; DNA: TGTGCCAGCACGTCCGTCGAGGGCCTCTACGAGCAGTACTTC; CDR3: CASTSVEGLYEQYF
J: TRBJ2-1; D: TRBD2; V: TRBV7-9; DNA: TGTGCCAGCAGCCCCATAGCGGGGGGGAATGAGCAGTTCTTC; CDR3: CASSPIAGGNEQFF
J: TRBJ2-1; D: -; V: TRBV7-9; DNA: TGTGCCAGCAGCTCCACGGGAAGCTCCTACAATGAGCAGTTCTTC; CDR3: CASSSTGSSYNEQFF
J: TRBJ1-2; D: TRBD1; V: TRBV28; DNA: TGTGCCAGCAGCCAAACCGGGACAGGGGCTGGCGGCTACACCTTC; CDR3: CASSQTGTGAGGYTF
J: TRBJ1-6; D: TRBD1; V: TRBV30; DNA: TGTGCCTGGAGTTCGGGACAGGGAGGTTCACCCCTCCACTTT; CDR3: CAWSSGQGGSPLHF
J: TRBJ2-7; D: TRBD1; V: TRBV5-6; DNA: TGTGCCAGCAGCAAGACAGTAGGGGGCTTTATCTACGAGCAGTACTTC; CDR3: CASSKTVGGFIYEQYF
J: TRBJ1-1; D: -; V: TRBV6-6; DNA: TGTGCCAGCAGTTACGTCGGGGGTGGCACTGAAGCTTTCTTT; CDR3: CASSYVGGGTEAFF
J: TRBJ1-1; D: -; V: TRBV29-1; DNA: TGCAGCGTTCACACACCAGGGCTGGGTGAAGCTTTCTTT; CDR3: CSVHTPGLGEAFF